One sample yielded the 27 T cell receptor beta chains listed below, sequenced in a study of early T cells in non-severe SARS-CoV-2 infection (dated by TCRdb to about 2021). Preparation of the library involved 5' RACE. The instrument given in TCRdb is NextSeq 500. The public sequencing data were trimmed at Q25 with fastp and processed into clonotypes with MiXCR by TCRdb, which kept only in-frame beta chains. Every distinct CDR3 protein forms one entry, paired with its most common genes and DNA. This sample has tens of thousands of distinct CDR3 sequences in its table, and approximately 12% of those were observed once. The ten top clones hold roughly 2.5% of the sample. The sample in question was whole blood, obtained at baseline. These receptors came from an adult who was a healthcare worker with PCR-confirmed SARS-CoV-2 infection or an uninfected control (not recorded which).

CDR3 amino acids: CASSPPLSRSGNTIYF. The CDR3 coding sequence is TGTGCCAGCTCACCACCACTGTCTCGATCTGGAAACACCATATATTTT. The chain combines TRBV18 with TRBJ1-3; D uncertain. V lost 0 bases and J 1 base, leaving 10 bases between the germline ends. Germline V gene lookup returns CDR1 KGHSH and CDR2 LQKENI. The CDR3 runs to 16 residues.

The V gene is TRBV7-2, the J gene TRBJ2-2; no clear D gene. V lost 5 bases and J 0 bases, leaving 16 bases between the germline ends. Germline-derived CDR1 and CDR2 are SGHTA and FQGNSA. This CDR3 spans 17 amino acids. CDR3 sequence: CASSPRTDLSNTGELFF. DNA of the CDR3: TGTGCCAGCAGCCCGAGGACGGACCTATCGAACACCGGGGAGCTGTTTTTT.

This clonotype was seen only a few times. This chain links TRBV5-1 with TRBJ1-1, with 8 nucleotides matching TRBD1. The J segment lost 4 bases and the V segment lost 0 bases, leaving 8 bases of the junction unmatched. Germline CDR1 reads SGHRS; CDR2 reads YFSETQ. CDR3 size: 16 residues. CDR3 nucleotide sequence: TGCGCCAGCAGCTTGGGCGCCGGGACAGGTCCCACTGAAGCTTTCTTT. Its translation is CASSLGAGTGPTEAFF.

The V and J genes are TRBV5-1 and TRBJ2-1; weak D call: TRBD2 (6 bases). This CDR3 contains 14 residues. V dropped 1 base and J dropped 4 bases, with 9 bases sitting between them. Germline loops: CDR1 SGHRS, CDR2 YFSETQ. CDR3 region: CASSLTSQYNEQFF. As DNA, the CDR3 is TGCGCCAGCAGCTTGACTAGCCAGTACAATGAGCAGTTCTTC. The whole variable domain, filled in from reference TRBV5-1 and TRBJ2-1, reads KAGVTQTPRYLIKTRGQQVTLSCSPISGHRSVSWYQQTPGQGLQFLFEYFSETQRNKGNFPGRFSGRQFSNSRSEMNVSTLELGDSALYLCASSLTSQYNEQFFGPGTRLTVL.

The chain's CDR3 is CSSRTSSGELFF. The DNA of the CDR3 is TGCAGCTCCCGGACTAGTAGCGGGGAGCTGTTTTTT. The V call is TRBV29-1, the J call TRBJ2-2; 7 nucleotides agree with TRBD2. The CDR3 consists of 12 residues. Germline lookup yields CDR1 SQVTM and CDR2 ANQGSEA. With V trimmed by 8 bases and J by 7 bases, 7 bases remained unmatched.

The table lists this clonotype with many counts. The chain carries TRBV20-1 and TRBJ2-2; the match to TRBD2 covers 10 bases. The length of the CDR3 is 17 residues. With 0 bases clipped from V and 6 bases from J, the junction kept 10 bases outside the gene matches. Per the germline V gene, CDR1 is DFQATT and CDR2 is SNEGSKA (reference sequence). The CDR3 protein is CSARDPSVAGGPGELFF. CDR3 bases: TGCAGTGCTAGAGATCCTTCCGTAGCGGGAGGTCCCGGGGAGCTGTTTTTT.

This clonotype appeared a few times. The J gene is TRBJ2-4, the V gene TRBV7-9; TRBD2 might be the D (5 bases). Germline loops: CDR1 SEHNR, CDR2 FQNEAQ (reference sequence). With 3 bases removed from V and 6 bases from J, the gap between germline ends came to 18 bases. The CDR3 contains 16 residues. The CDR3 DNA follows: TGTGCCAGCAGCTTGGGAGCCGGCCTCCTGCTAAACATTCAGTACTTC. Amino acids: CASSLGAGLLLNIQYF.

The V call is TRBV27, the J call TRBJ2-7; TRBD2 matches at 10 bases. Per germline, CDR1 MNHEY and CDR2 SMNVEV (reference sequence). V lost 6 bases to trimming and J lost 3 bases; unmatched junction nucleotides: 8. The CDR3 consists of 15 residues. As DNA, the CDR3 is TGTGCCAGCAGGCCTCGACTAGCGGGCCTCTACGAGCAGTACTTC. It yields the protein CASRPRLAGLYEQYF.

The rearrangement uses TRBV12-3 or TRBV12-4 and TRBJ2-1, with D possibly matching TRBD1 (5 bases). There are 14 residues in the CDR3. V was shortened by 8 bases and J by 2 bases, with 13 bases between the two germline ends. Here the CDR3 DNA reads TGTGCCAGCCTAAAGACAGAAGCCTACAATGAGCAGTTCTTC. Translation gives CASLKTEAYNEQFF.

The chain has TRBV11-2 and TRBJ2-5, with 7 bases that match TRBD2. V was pared by 3 bases and J by 4 bases, with 11 bases of the junction left unmatched. The CDR3 sequence is 16 residues long. Germline-derived CDR1 and CDR2 are SGHAT and FQNNGV. CDR3 in amino acids: CASSLLTPGGSETQYF. The CDR3 coding sequence is TGTGCCAGCAGCTTGCTCACTCCGGGGGGTTCAGAGACCCAGTACTTC. Supplemented by reference TRBV11-2 and TRBJ2-5, the full variable domain reads EAGVAQSPRYKIIEKRQSVAFWCNPISGHATLYWYQQILGQGPKLLIQFQNNGVVDDSQLPKDRFSAERLKGVDSTLKIQPAKLEDSAVYLCASSLLTPGGSETQYFGPGTRLLVL.

This clonotype occurred a few times. The chain uses TRBV11-2 and TRBJ2-1; tentative D call: TRBD2 (6 bases). This CDR3 is 15 amino acids long. Germline values: CDR1 SGHAT, CDR2 FQNNGV. Trimming took 2 bases from V and 8 from J, leaving 16 bases between them. CDR3 region: CASSLYSGVGDEQFF. DNA for the CDR3: TGTGCCAGCAGCTTATATTCGGGAGTAGGCGATGAGCAGTTCTTC.

The gene calls are TRBV2 and TRBJ1-1; 7 nucleotides align to TRBD1. Trimming took 7 bases from V and 1 from J; bases not matched to a gene: 9. There are 15 residues in the CDR3. The germline V gene has CDR1 SNHLY and CDR2 FYNNEI. The CDR3 nucleotides are TGTGCCAGCATGCCCAGGGGGTTTGCGAACACTGAAGCTTTCTTT. Translating it yields CASMPRGFANTEAFF. Full variable domain (outside the CDR3, taken from reference TRBV2 and TRBJ1-1): EPEVTQTPSHQVTQMGQEVILRCVPISNHLYFYWYRQILGQKVEFLVSFYNNEISEKSEIFDDQFSVERPDGSNFTLKIRSTKLEDSAMYFCASMPRGFANTEAFFGQGTRLTVV.

This clonotype was detected many times. J is TRBJ2-2 and V is TRBV7-3; D gene ambiguous. V dropped 6 bases and J dropped 0 bases, with 11 bases sitting between them. CDR1 is SGHTA, CDR2 FQGTGA, per germline. The CDR3 runs to 15 residues. The CDR3 is CASSYDGANTGELFF. In DNA, the CDR3 is TGTGCCAGCAGTTACGACGGTGCGAACACCGGGGAGCTGTTTTTT.

The sample holds a few counts of this clonotype. This chain uses TRBV20-1 with TRBJ2-5; no clear D. The CDR3 extends over 14 amino acids. Between the trimmed V and J ends, which lost 6 bases and 3 bases, there was a span of 17 bases. CDR1 is DFQATT and CDR2 is SNEGSKA in the germline V gene (reference sequence). Here the CDR3 reads CSAPGPELEETQYF. In nucleotides, the CDR3 is TGCAGTGCGCCCGGACCGGAATTAGAAGAGACCCAGTACTTC.

The V and J genes are TRBV28 and TRBJ2-7; the D gene is possibly TRBD2 (5 bases). The CDR3 covers 15 residues. V lost 2 bases to trimming and J lost 8 bases, with 19 bases between them. CDR1 and CDR2 (germline): MDHEN, SYDVKM. The CDR3 coding sequence is TGTGCCAGCAGTTTACCCTTGGTCCGGCGCGGGCAGCAGTACTTC. This sequence encodes CASSLPLVRRGQQYF.

In this sample, this clonotype turned up many times. The genes are TRBV20-1 and TRBJ1-5; D might be TRBD1 (6 bases). Trimming took off 1 base at V and 5 bases at J, with 12 bases between the two ends. Germline CDR1 and CDR2: DFQATT and SNEGSKA (reference sequence). This CDR3 region has 14 residues. The CDR3 spells CSARVSRGDQPQHF. The CDR3 DNA sequence: TGCAGTGCTAGAGTATCCAGGGGAGATCAGCCCCAGCATTTT.

This clonotype appeared a few times. The chain combines TRBV25-1 with TRBJ2-2; D is possibly TRBD1 (5 bases). Trimming pared 3 bases from V and 4 bases from J, leaving 9 bases between. This CDR3 is 14 amino acids long. CDR1 is MGHDK, CDR2 SYGVNS, per germline. The CDR3 reads CASSEVRATGELFF. The CDR3, as DNA: TGTGCCAGCAGTGAGGTCAGGGCCACCGGGGAGCTGTTTTTT.

This clonotype was seen at least ten times. The chain employs TRBV15 and TRBJ2-1, with TRBD2 matching over 7 bases. The CDR3 is 14 residues long. The V segment lost 1 base and the J segment 9 bases; nucleotides outside the gene matches: 6. Germline lookup yields CDR1 LNHNV and CDR2 YYDKDF (reference sequence). The CDR3 DNA reads as TGTGCCACCAGCAGAGGCGGGAGTGGGGGTGAGCAGTTCTTC. Encoded protein: CATSRGGSGGEQFF.

V and J are TRBV2 and TRBJ2-1; D is ambiguous. Deletions cut 6 bases from V and 5 bases from J, with 5 bases between. Germline CDR1 and CDR2: SNHLY and FYNNEI. The CDR3 spans 11 residues. CDR3 protein: CASRTDNEQFF. DNA of the CDR3: TGTGCCAGCAGAACGGACAATGAGCAGTTCTTC.

This clonotype was counted many times. This chain uses TRBV15 with TRBJ1-4; D gene unclear. The CDR3 runs 12 residues. Germline values: CDR1 LNHNV, CDR2 YYDKDF (reference sequence). Trimming took 10 bases from V and 3 from J, leaving 9 bases between them. The CDR3 region has the DNA TGTGCCAGCGGTCAGCCTAATGAAAAACTGTTTTTT. It specifies CASGQPNEKLFF. Full variable domain (missing parts from reference TRBV15 and TRBJ1-4): DAMVIQNPRYQVTQFGKPVTLSCSQTLNHNVMYWYQQKSSQAPKLLFHYYDKDFNNEADTPDNFQSRRPNTSFCFLDIRSPGLGDTAMYLCASGQPNEKLFFGSGTQLSVL.

This clonotype is large (0.1 to 1%) within its sample. An end of the junction differs from the germline gene, which may be a read error. The gene calls are TRBV28 and TRBJ2-1; D is tentatively TRBD1 or TRBD2 (5 bases each). The CDR3 runs to 14 residues. Germline V gene sequence: CDR1 MDHEN, CDR2 SYDVKM. The DNA of the CDR3 is TGTGCCAGCAGTCGATCCGGGACCTATAATGAGCAGTTCTTC. Translation: CASSRSGTYNEQFF.

V usage is TRBV9 and J usage is TRBJ2-1; D remains unclear. With 4 bases removed from V and 0 bases from J, the gap between germline ends came to 11 bases. Germline-derived CDR1 and CDR2 are SGDLS and YYNGEE. This CDR3 comprises 15 residues. CDR3 sequence reads: CASSFTWSSYNEQFF. Here the CDR3 DNA reads TGTGCCAGCAGCTTCACTTGGAGCTCCTACAATGAGCAGTTCTTC.

The V and J genes are TRBV7-2 and TRBJ1-6; D possibly corresponds to TRBD1 (6 bases). The CDR3 contains 20 residues. With 5 bases removed from V and 0 bases from J, the gap between germline ends came to 23 bases. Germline CDR1 and CDR2: SGHTA and FQGNSA. CDR3 protein: CASSGAPGHRPSSYNSPLHF. CDR3 coding DNA: TGTGCCAGCAGCGGGGCCCCGGGACATAGACCGAGCTCCTATAATTCACCCCTCCACTTT.

The gene calls are TRBV28 and TRBJ1-1; 11 bases agree with TRBD1. Looked up from germline, CDR1 is MDHEN and CDR2 is SYDVKM. V lost 5 bases to trimming and J lost 3 bases; unmatched junction nucleotides: 5. The CDR3 runs to 15 residues. Here the CDR3 DNA reads TGTGCCAGCAGTCCCCGGACAGGGGGCTACACTGAAGCTTTCTTT. Amino acid sequence: CASSPRTGGYTEAFF.

The rearrangement uses TRBV6-6 and TRBJ2-1; TRBD1 might be the D (6 bases). This CDR3 is 14 amino acids long. The germline gives CDR1 MNHNY, CDR2 SVGAGI (reference sequence). V lost 4 bases and J 4 bases, leaving 11 bases between the germline ends. In DNA, the CDR3 is TGTGCCAGCAGTTTGACAGGAGCTTACAATGAGCAGTTCTTC. It specifies CASSLTGAYNEQFF.

This clonotype was observed at least ten times. The chain uses TRBV7-9 and TRBJ2-3; tentatively, D is TRBD1 (6 bases). Germline loops: CDR1 SEHNR, CDR2 FQNEAQ (reference sequence). CDR3 size: 17 residues. V was pared by 2 bases and J by 2 bases, with 17 bases between. The CDR3 here is CASSLRGQLPNTDTQYF. The CDR3 DNA reads TGTGCCAGCAGCTTAAGGGGACAACTTCCCAACACAGATACGCAGTATTTT.

In this sample, this clonotype turned up a few times. The V call is TRBV20-1, the J call TRBJ1-2; D is unclear. Trimming pared 5 bases from V and 4 bases from J, leaving 8 bases between. Germline CDR1 reads DFQATT; CDR2 reads SNEGSKA (reference sequence). The length of the CDR3 is 11 residues. The CDR3 region is CSARRTYGYTF. The CDR3 bases are TGCAGTGCTCGGCGTACCTATGGCTACACCTTC.